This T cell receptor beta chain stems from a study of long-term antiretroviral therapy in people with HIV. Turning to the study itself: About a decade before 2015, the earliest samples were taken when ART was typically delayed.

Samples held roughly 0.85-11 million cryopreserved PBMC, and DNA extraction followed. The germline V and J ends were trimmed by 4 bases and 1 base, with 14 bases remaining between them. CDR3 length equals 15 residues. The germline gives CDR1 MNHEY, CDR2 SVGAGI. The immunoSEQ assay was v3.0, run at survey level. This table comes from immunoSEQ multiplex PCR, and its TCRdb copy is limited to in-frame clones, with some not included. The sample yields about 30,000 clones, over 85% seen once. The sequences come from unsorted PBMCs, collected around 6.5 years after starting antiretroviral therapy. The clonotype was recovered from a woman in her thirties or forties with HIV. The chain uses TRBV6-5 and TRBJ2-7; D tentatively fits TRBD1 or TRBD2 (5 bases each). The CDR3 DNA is TGTGCCAGCAGTTCGGTCAGGGACCTTTCCTACGAGCAGTACTTC. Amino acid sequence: CASSSVRDLSYEQYF.